This entry concerns a single TCR beta chain. Its antigen remains unknown. Germline V gene lookup returns CDR1 SGHTA and CDR2 FQGNSA. The CDR3 has 13 residues. Deletions cut 3 bases from V and 2 bases from J, with 7 bases between. Researchers made TCR cDNA using 5'RACE template switching, and this step added a universal primer site and UMIs. TCRdb re-called the 5' RACE reads through MiXCR, storing one row per CDR3 protein. This table holds 400,000 or so distinct CDR3 sequences, approximately 18% found once. The data were taken from a study of T cells after yellow fever vaccination. Study-level findings and limits: Researchers cautioned that FACS-sorted repertoires could harbor abundant clonotypes contaminating from the bulk population. Post-booster repertoires contained most primary-vaccination clones again (roughly 95% CD4, 88% CD8). Of the clonotypes, a small share occurred in both CD4 and CD8 compartments.

The receptor was isolated from a young man who received the YFV17D yellow fever vaccine. The sample here was PBMCs, taken before the yellow fever booster vaccination. V gene TRBV7-2 combines with J gene TRBJ1-2; D unresolved. CDR3 bases: TGTGCCAGCAGCTTTGGCAGAAACTATGGCTACACCTTC. Residues: CASSFGRNYGYTF.